The clone carrying this T cell receptor (beta chain) turned up a few times. The antigen is undetermined. The source of the sample is a study of CD8 T cells in ankylosing spondylitis. TCRdb used MiXCR to reprocess the 5' RACE reads, holding one entry per CDR3 protein. The sample lists roughly 130,000 distinct CDR3 sequences, over 6.5% occurring once. General study findings and limits: Reports of some motif variants in reactive arthritis synovial fluid and blood predate this one. Matched ankylosing spondylitis synovial fluid reportedly showed significant enrichment of disease-linked clones. Ankylosing spondylitis blood seemed to carry a telltale TCR beta motif made of roughly eight highly homologous variants.

The clonotype comes from a male donor with ankylosing spondylitis or in good health (not recorded which). Source material: blood, either unsorted or a sorted T cell fraction (not recorded which).

CDR3 sequence: CASKPPLKDGYTF. In DNA form, the CDR3 reads TGTGCCAGCAAGCCACCTTTGAAGGATGGCTACACCTTC. The rearrangement joins TRBV5-4 to TRBJ1-2; no definite D call. Germline lookup yields CDR1 SGHNT and CDR2 YYREEE (reference sequence). The V end was cut by 6 bases, the J end by 6 bases, with 15 bases between. The CDR3 contains 13 residues.